These T cell receptor beta chains were read from a single sample in a study of T cell responses to AZD1222 COVID-19 vaccine. Measured with immunoSEQ multiplex PCR; TCRdb has only the in-frame clones, and not every one. This table has 90,000 to 150,000 clones, around 89% appearing once. The material was peripheral blood, obtained on day 0 of AZD1222 vaccination. The receptors derive from an adult in good health. The CDR3 runs from the conserved cysteine through the conserved F or W. D genes are given only for firm matches. Size is omitted from some rows. Given values are once, few, many or a class for expanded clones.

-	TRBV4-1	TRBD1	TRBJ2-7	CASSPYRGPYEQYF	TGCGCCAGCAGCCCCTACAGGGGACCCTACGAGCAGTACTTC
-	TRBV5-1	-	TRBJ1-3	CASSLSGNSGNTIYF	TGCGCCAGCAGCTTGTCGGGCAACTCTGGAAACACCATATATTTT
-	TRBV3-1/TRBV3-2	-	TRBJ1-1	CASSRFDGEAFF	TGTGCCAGCAGCCGCTTTGACGGGGAAGCTTTCTTT
-	TRBV3-1/TRBV3-2	-	TRBJ1-2	CASSQAGPGYTF	TGTGCCAGCAGCCAAGCAGGTCCCGGCTACACCTTC
-	TRBV19	-	TRBJ2-7	CASSSYGLSYEQYF	TGTGCCAGTAGCTCCTATGGTCTATCCTACGAGCAGTACTTC
-	TRBV2	-	TRBJ1-3	CASKIQGTGNTIYF	TGTGCCAGCAAGATTCAGGGGACTGGAAACACCATATATTTT
-	TRBV6-5	TRBD1	TRBJ1-1	CASSYTGGVNTEAFF	TGTGCCAGCAGTTACACAGGGGGCGTGAACACTGAAGCTTTCTTT
-	TRBV4-3	-	TRBJ1-1	CASSQEGGTEAFF	TGCGCCAGCAGCCAAGAAGGAGGGACTGAAGCTTTCTTT
-	TRBV6-4	-	TRBJ2-1	CASSDLWGRGEQFF	TGTGCCAGCAGTGACTTGTGGGGTCGAGGGGAGCAGTTCTTC
once	TRBV12-3/TRBV12-4	-	TRBJ1-4	CASRAQNEKLFF	TGTGCCAGCAGAGCACAAAATGAAAAACTGTTTTTT
-	TRBV5-1	TRBD1	TRBJ2-2	CASVEGQGGTGELFF	TGCGCCAGTGTGGAAGGACAGGGGGGGACCGGGGAGCTGTTTTTT
-	TRBV27	TRBD1	TRBJ2-7	CASSSRGTGGWQYF	TGTGCCAGCAGCAGCCGAGGGACAGGGGGTTGGCAGTACTTC
-	TRBV15	-	TRBJ1-4	CATSRDNYRSNEKLFF	TGTGCCACCAGCAGAGATAATTATCGGAGTAATGAAAAACTGTTTTTT
-	TRBV6-5	TRBD1	TRBJ2-4	CASTGTGLAKNIQYF	TGTGCCAGCACCGGGACAGGGTTAGCCAAAAACATTCAGTACTTC
-	TRBV5-5	TRBD1	TRBJ1-6	CASSSGTDNSPLHF	TGTGCCAGCAGCTCCGGGACAGACAATTCACCCCTCCACTTT
-	TRBV5-4	-	TRBJ1-2	CASRGGIQNYGYTF	TGTGCCAGCCGGGGGGGGATACAGAACTATGGCTACACCTTC
-	TRBV5-4	-	TRBJ2-5	CASSSQGQETQYF	TGTGCCAGCAGCTCACAGGGTCAAGAGACCCAGTACTTC
-	TRBV5-1	-	TRBJ1-2	CASSLTQPANYGYTF	TGCGCCAGCAGCTTGACTCAGCCGGCGAACTATGGCTACACCTTC
-	TRBV3-1/TRBV3-2	TRBD1	TRBJ1-1	CASSQDRRGRGRYTEAFF	TGTGCCAGCAGCCAAGATAGGAGGGGGCGAGGGAGGTACACTGAAGCTTTCTTT
-	TRBV21-1	-	TRBJ2-6	CASMYSANSGANVLTF	TGTGCCAGCATGTATTCGGCCAACTCTGGGGCCAACGTCCTGACTTTC
-	TRBV18	-	TRBJ1-2	CASSPPTLRDGYTF	TGTGCCAGCTCACCGCCTACACTTCGCGACGGCTACACCTTC
once	TRBV7-3	-	TRBJ1-2	CASSFDGVYGYTF	TGTGCCAGCAGCTTCGACGGTGTCTATGGCTACACCTTC
-	TRBV10-3	TRBD1	TRBJ1-2	CAISESWTGDSAMYGYTF	TGTGCCATCAGTGAGTCGTGGACAGGGGATTCGGCAATGTATGGCTACACCTTC
-	TRBV9	-	TRBJ1-2	CASSVATGGGYTF	TGTGCCAGCAGCGTAGCTACGGGGGGTGGCTACACCTTC
few	TRBV29-1	-	TRBJ1-2	CSVESQDHGYTF	TGCAGCGTTGAAAGTCAGGACCATGGCTACACCTTC
-	TRBV10-3	TRBD1	TRBJ1-1	CAISAVDRGRGTEAFF	TGTGCCATCAGCGCCGTGGACAGGGGGCGAGGGACTGAAGCTTTCTTT
-	TRBV19	-	TRBJ2-5	CASSIGVRIQETQYF	TGTGCCAGTAGTATAGGGGTGCGGATCCAAGAGACCCAGTACTTC
-	TRBV5-4	TRBD1	TRBJ1-2	CASSSDRRGYTF	TGTGCCAGCAGCTCGGACAGGAGAGGCTACACCTTC
-	TRBV2	-	TRBJ2-3	CASSPDVTDTQYF	TGTGCCAGCTCGCCAGACGTCACAGATACGCAGTATTTT
-	TRBV6-1	-	TRBJ1-1	CASSDRVMTEAFF	TGTGCCAGCAGTGACAGGGTAATGACTGAAGCTTTCTTT
-	TRBV19	TRBD1	TRBJ1-1	CASSVSGTGSNTEAFF	TGTGCCAGTAGTGTATCCGGGACAGGGTCGAACACTGAAGCTTTCTTT
-	TRBV6-5	-	TRBJ1-1	CASREAGMNTEAFF	TGTGCCAGCAGGGAGGCAGGGATGAACACTGAAGCTTTCTTT
-	TRBV14	-	TRBJ1-5	CASSPPGSFNQPQHF	TGTGCCAGCAGCCCTCCGGGTAGCTTCAATCAGCCCCAGCATTTT
-	TRBV7-2	-	TRBJ2-3	CASSEGPSTDTQYF	TGTGCCAGCAGCGAGGGACCCAGCACAGATACGCAGTATTTT
-	TRBV2	-	TRBJ2-2	CASRLTRVSNTGELFF	TGTGCCAGCAGGCTTACCCGGGTCTCGAACACCGGGGAGCTGTTTTTT
-	TRBV6-5	-	TRBJ1-6	CASSYLGRKNSPLHF	TGTGCCAGCAGTTACTTAGGTCGAAAAAATTCACCCCTCCACTTT
-	TRBV7-3	TRBD2	TRBJ2-7	CASAAGGRYEQYF	TGTGCCAGCGCTGCGGGGGGGCGGTACGAGCAGTACTTC
-	TRBV12-5	TRBD1	TRBJ1-3	CASGLDRQGTSGNTIYF	TGTGCTAGTGGTTTGGACAGACAGGGGACCTCTGGAAACACCATATATTTT
-	TRBV5-1	-	TRBJ2-3	CASSAPSAYTQYF	TGCGCCAGCAGCGCCCCCAGCGCGTATACGCAGTATTTT
-	TRBV6-5	-	TRBJ1-6	CASSKWENSPLHF	TGTGCCAGCAGTAAATGGGAGAATTCACCCCTCCACTTT
-	TRBV5-1	TRBD1	TRBJ1-1	CASSLRGQGTEAFF	TGCGCCAGCAGCTTGAGGGGGCAGGGCACTGAAGCTTTCTTT
few	TRBV6-1	-	TRBJ1-2	CASSEQGNYGYTF	TGTGCCAGCAGTGAACAGGGTAACTATGGCTACACCTTC
once	TRBV5-1	TRBD1	TRBJ1-2	CASSLGDRDYTF	TGCGCCAGCAGCTTAGGGGACAGGGACTACACCTTC